These 18 T cell receptor beta chains were sequenced from one sample in a study of Graves' ophthalmopathy and Graves' hyperthyroidism. Transcripts of RNA were the source for amplifying TCR beta CDR3 regions. The first-round RT-PCR employed HTBI primers together with the Qiagen OneStep RT-PCR kit. A multiplex PCR was then performed as the second round. MiXCR was run by TCRdb on the multiplex PCR reads, yielding one entry per CDR3 protein. The table includes 600,000 to 650,000 distinct CDR3 sequences, 22% detected once. Sequences were obtained from peripheral blood. The receptors stem from a woman under 30 with stable Graves' hyperthyroidism. Some clones in this sample may be carry-over from other donors' samples.

This clonotype was observed many times. The chain recombines TRBV6-5 with TRBJ2-7, with 7 bases lining up with TRBD2. The CDR3 sequence is 15 residues long. CDR1 is MNHEY, CDR2 SVGAGI, per germline. With V trimmed by 9 bases and J by 0 bases, 11 bases remained unmatched. CDR3 sequence (DNA): TGTGCCAGTACCTACGGGCGGGGGAACTCCTACGAGCAGTACTTC. This codes for CASTYGRGNSYEQYF.

This clonotype was seen at least ten times. This chain connects TRBV5-1 to TRBJ1-1, with D unresolved. The CDR3 has 15 amino acids. The germline V and J ends were trimmed by 1 base and 1 base, with 11 bases remaining between them. The germline V gene encodes CDR1 SGHRS and CDR2 YFSETQ. In DNA, the CDR3 is TGCGCCAGCAGCTTGAATGAGGGAAGGAACACTGAAGCTTTCTTT. Amino acid sequence: CASSLNEGRNTEAFF. Full variable domain (rest looked up from reference TRBV5-1 and TRBJ1-1): KAGVTQTPRYLIKTRGQQVTLSCSPISGHRSVSWYQQTPGQGLQFLFEYFSETQRNKGNFPGRFSGRQFSNSRSEMNVSTLELGDSALYLCASSLNEGRNTEAFFGQGTRLTVV.

This clonotype appeared many times. The chain employs TRBV6-2 or TRBV6-3 and TRBJ1-1; D unclear. The CDR3 has 14 residues. V lost 0 bases and J 1 base, leaving 6 bases between the germline ends. The V gene's germline CDR1 is MNHEY and CDR2 SVGEGT. The CDR3 coding sequence is TGTGCCAGCAGTTACTCGATGGAGAACACTGAAGCTTTCTTT. As protein: CASSYSMENTEAFF.

The genes are TRBV12-3 or TRBV12-4 and TRBJ2-3, with D uncertain. V lost 3 bases, J lost 4 bases, and 8 bases lay in between. The CDR3 has 13 residues. CDR3 residues: CASSLGQADTQYF. The CDR3 region has the DNA TGTGCCAGCAGTTTGGGCCAGGCAGATACGCAGTATTTT.

This chain links TRBV3-1 with TRBJ2-5; TRBD1 might be the D (6 bases). The CDR3 length is 15 residues. Germline V lookup: CDR1 LGHDT, CDR2 YNNKEL (reference sequence). Between the trimmed V and J ends, which lost 5 bases and 2 bases, there was a span of 15 bases. The CDR3 DNA sequence: TGTGCCAGCAGCGCGAGCCCGGGACAACAAGAGACCCAGTACTTC. Protein product: CASSASPGQQETQYF.

Ten or more counts support this clonotype. The chain uses TRBV10-2 and TRBJ1-1; D is ambiguous. V dropped 6 bases and J dropped 6 bases, with 11 bases sitting between them. CDR1 and CDR2 from the germline V gene are WSHSY and SAAADI. This CDR3 contains 12 residues. In nucleotides, the CDR3 is TGCGCCAGCAGGGACCTTACCCCTGAAGCTTTCTTT. Protein: CASRDLTPEAFF.

The chain uses TRBV7-9 and TRBJ1-2; D unclear. The germline V and J ends were trimmed by 8 bases and 0 bases, with 10 bases remaining between them. CDR1 SEHNR and CDR2 FQNEAQ come from the germline V gene (reference sequence). This CDR3 region has 13 residues. CDR3 nucleotides: TGTGCCAGCGGCCTGGTAACTAACTATGGCTACACCTTC. Translation: CASGLVTNYGYTF. Full variable domain (rest looked up from reference TRBV7-9 and TRBJ1-2): DTGVSQNPRHKITKRGQNVTFRCDPISEHNRLYWYRQTLGQGPEFLTYFQNEAQLEKSRLLSDRFSAERPKGSFSTLEIQRTEQGDSAMYLCASGLVTNYGYTFGSGTRLTVV.

This clonotype was counted ten times or more. The chain recombines TRBV12-3 or TRBV12-4 with TRBJ2-2; no clear D gene. This CDR3 comprises 14 residues. V lost 2 bases, J lost 2 bases, and 6 bases lay in between. DNA of the CDR3: TGTGCCAGCAGTTTATGGCCAAACACCGGGGAGCTGTTTTTT. This codes for CASSLWPNTGELFF.

In its sample, this clonotype was seen many times. The chain links TRBV20-1 to TRBJ2-7; 8 bases map to TRBD1. The CDR3 has 15 amino acids. Germline CDR1 and CDR2: DFQATT and SNEGSKA (reference sequence). V lost 6 bases and J lost 2; bases outside the gene matches: 12. CDR3 DNA: TGCAGTGCCTTTGGAAGTGGACAGGGAACCTACGAGCAGTACTTC. Its protein is CSAFGSGQGTYEQYF.

This clonotype was found many times. One end of the junction does not line up with germline, which may come from a read error. The chain joins TRBV6-2 or TRBV6-3 to TRBJ2-7; 11 nucleotides align to TRBD2. The germline CDR1 and CDR2 sequences are MNHEY and SVGEGT. The CDR3 covers 18 residues. The DNA of the CDR3 is TGTGCCAGCGGTTACGGTCGCCTAGCGGGAGGTAGGCGGGACGAGCAGTACTTC. Amino acid sequence: CASGYGRLAGGRRDEQYF.

This clonotype was seen at least ten times. J is TRBJ2-7 and V is TRBV6-5; 8 bases are shared with TRBD1. V gave up 3 bases and J gave up 0 bases; unmatched junction bases: 7. The CDR3 consists of 16 residues. Germline CDR1 is MNHEY and CDR2 is SVGAGI. The CDR3 DNA follows: TGTGCCAGCAGTTATTTTTCCGGACAGGGCTCCTACGAGCAGTACTTC. It specifies CASSYFSGQGSYEQYF.

The chain's CDR3 is CASSAMRTGGGYGYTF. In DNA, the CDR3 is TGTGCCAGCAGCGCCATGCGGACAGGGGGCGGCTATGGCTACACCTTC. The chain employs TRBV28 and TRBJ1-2; 11 bases agree with TRBD1. The CDR3 has 16 residues. CDR1 is MDHEN, CDR2 SYDVKM, per germline. V shed 6 bases and J 4 bases; nucleotides not matched to a gene: 10.

This clonotype has ten or more counts. The rearrangement links TRBV6-1 to TRBJ2-2; D unresolved. Germline CDR1 reads MNHNS; CDR2 reads SASEGT. This CDR3 is built from 14 residues. Trimming left V 2 bases short and J 1 base short, with 5 bases between. CDR3 residues: CASSESVNTGELFF. The CDR3 nucleotides read TGTGCCAGCAGTGAATCAGTGAACACCGGGGAGCTGTTTTTT.

This clonotype was recorded at least ten times. V gene TRBV20-1 combines with J gene TRBJ2-5, with D uncertain. Germline V gene sequence: CDR1 DFQATT, CDR2 SNEGSKA (reference sequence). The CDR3 extends over 13 amino acids. V was cut by 6 bases and J by 0 bases, with 11 bases left in between. As DNA, the CDR3 is TGCAGTGCGCCTTTAACGTACCAAGAGACCCAGTACTTC. Its translation is CSAPLTYQETQYF.

The table lists this clonotype with many counts. V and J are TRBV28 and TRBJ2-7, with 11 bases fitting TRBD2. The CDR3 length is 17 residues. With V trimmed by 6 bases and J by 3 bases, 13 bases remained unmatched. Germline V gives CDR1 MDHEN, CDR2 SYDVKM. CDR3: CASRLRLGLAEIYEQYF. The CDR3 DNA sequence: TGTGCCAGCAGACTACGCCTGGGACTAGCGGAAATCTACGAGCAGTACTTC.

This clonotype was counted many times. This chain joins TRBV27 and TRBJ1-1; 7 positions match TRBD1. Germline V gene sequence: CDR1 MNHEY, CDR2 SMNVEV (reference sequence). This CDR3 has 18 residues. V trimming: 1 base; J trimming: 1 base; junction bases outside the gene matches: 12. The CDR3 nucleotides read TGTGCCAGCAGTTTATATTCCGGATCGACAGGGACGAACACTGAAGCTTTCTTT. Protein: CASSLYSGSTGTNTEAFF.

The chain joins TRBV30 to TRBJ2-7; D unclear. The CDR3 consists of 11 residues. CDR1 is GTSNPN and CDR2 is SVGIG in the germline V gene (reference sequence). Trimming removed 0 bases at V and 7 bases at J, with 7 bases between. DNA for the CDR3: TGTGCCTGGAGTGTGCTGGAGGAGCAGTACTTC. Translation: CAWSVLEEQYF.

This clonotype was found many times. J is TRBJ1-2 and V is TRBV20-1; D not certain. Trimming shortened V by 6 bases and J by 1 base, and 12 bases separated the two germline ends. This CDR3 is built from 13 residues. Germline CDR1 DFQATT, CDR2 SNEGSKA (reference sequence). This CDR3 is CSARRTFNYGYTF. The CDR3 DNA reads as TGCAGTGCCAGGAGGACCTTTAACTATGGCTACACCTTC.